Each of the 2 T cell receptor beta chains below was sequenced from the same sample in a study of blood T cell repertoires in COVID-19. Method: immunoSEQ multiplex PCR; TCRdb's copy keeps in-frame clones and lacks some. The sample gives fewer than 30,000 clones, around nine tenths of which show up once; roughly 4.7% is in the top ten. Sequenced input: peripheral blood. The receptors come from a middle-aged man with active COVID-19.

J is TRBJ1-3 and V is TRBV11-3; the match to TRBD1 covers 7 bases. The germline CDR1 and CDR2 sequences are SGHNT and YENEEA. The J segment lost 4 bases and the V segment lost 7 bases, leaving 4 bases of the junction unmatched. This CDR3 contains 13 residues. This CDR3 reads CASTQGTGNTIYF. The CDR3 region has the DNA TGTGCCAGCACACAGGGGACAGGAAACACCATATATTTT.

This chain uses TRBV5-6 with TRBJ2-1; 9 nucleotides match TRBD2. The CDR3 has 13 residues. CDR1 and CDR2 from the germline V gene are SGHDT and YYEEEE. V trimming: 4 bases; J trimming: 11 bases; junction bases outside the gene matches: 7. Here the CDR3 DNA reads TGTGCCAGCAGCGAAACGCTAGCGGGGAAGCAGTTCTTC. Its translation is CASSETLAGKQFF.